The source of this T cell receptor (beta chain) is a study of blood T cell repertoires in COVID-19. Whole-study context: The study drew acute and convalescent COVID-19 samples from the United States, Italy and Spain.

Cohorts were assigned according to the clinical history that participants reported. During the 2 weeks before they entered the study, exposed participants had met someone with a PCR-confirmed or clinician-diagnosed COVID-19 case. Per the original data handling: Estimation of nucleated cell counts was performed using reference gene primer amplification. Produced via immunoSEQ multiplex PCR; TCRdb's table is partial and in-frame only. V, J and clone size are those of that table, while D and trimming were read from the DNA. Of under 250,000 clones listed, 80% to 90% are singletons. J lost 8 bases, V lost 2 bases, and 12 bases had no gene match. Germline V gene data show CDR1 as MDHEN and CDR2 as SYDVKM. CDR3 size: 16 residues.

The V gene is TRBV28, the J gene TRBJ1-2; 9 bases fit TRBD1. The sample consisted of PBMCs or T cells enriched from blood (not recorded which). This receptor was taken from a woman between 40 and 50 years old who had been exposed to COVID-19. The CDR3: CASSLERQGDTGGYTF. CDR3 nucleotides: TGTGCCAGCAGTTTAGAGCGACAGGGGGATACAGGGGGCTACACCTTC.